This is a list of T cell receptor beta chains from one sample in a study of tumor and adjacent non-tumor tissue in lung cancer. MiXCR, run by TCRdb on the multiplex PCR reads, gives a single entry per CDR3 protein. The profile shows about 67,000 distinct CDR3 sequences, under 80% of them singletons. The sequencing sample was made of distant non-tumor lung tissue. All receptors derive from a man in his sixties with non-small cell lung cancer. Each CDR3 is given with its conserved first and last residue. The order of the fields is clone size, J gene, D gene, V gene, CDR3 DNA, CDR3 protein. The D gene is left open where the match is weak. Only some rows state a clone size, as once, few, many or a class for expanded clones.

NA | TRBJ2-1 | NA | TRBV11-3 | TGTGCCAGCAGCTCAGTTGGGACCTGGTTAAACAATGAGCAGTTCTTC | CASSSVGTWLNNEQFF
NA | TRBJ1-1 | NA | TRBV29-1 | TGCAGCGGATCAGGGATGAGGGACACTGAAGCTTTGTTT | CSGSGMRDTEALF
NA | TRBJ2-1 | NA | TRBV5-6 | TGTGCCAGCAGCTCGCCTTCGGGGGCGCTAAATGTAAGTACCTACAATGAGCAATTCTTC | CASSSPSGALNVSTYNEQFF
NA | TRBJ2-3 | NA | TRBV11-2 | TGTGCCAGCACCCTCAAGCGGGTCAAGACAGATGCGCAGTATTTC | CASTLKRVKTDAQYF
NA | TRBJ2-1 | NA | TRBV6-2/TRBV6-3 | TGTGCCAGCAGACCCCGGGCTAGTGGGAGGAGCAATGAACAGTTCTTC | CASRPRASGRSNEQFF
NA | TRBJ2-5 | NA | TRBV25-1 | TGTACTAGCAGTGAAAGCCCCCGGGAGACCCAGTACTTC | CTSSESPRETQYF
NA | TRBJ1-1 | NA | TRBV11-1 | TGTGCCAGCACCGTAGCGCCGGGAGCTGAAGCTTTCTTT | CASTVAPGAEAFF
NA | TRBJ1-2 | TRBD1 | TRBV4-2 | TGTGCCAGCAGCCAGAGCACAGGGGATGGCTACACCTTC | CASSQSTGDGYTF
once | TRBJ2-6 | TRBD1 | TRBV11-1 | TGTGCCACCAATCGGACAGGCAGGCCTTCTGGGGCCGACGTCCTGACTTTC | CATNRTGRPSGADVLTF
NA | TRBJ2-5 | TRBD2 | TRBV5-4 | TGTGCCAGCGGCCCAATCTGGACTAGCAACCGACAAGAGACCCAGTACTTC | CASGPIWTSNRQETQYF
NA | TRBJ2-2 | TRBD2 | TRBV7-8 | TGTGCCAGCAACTTCACCGGGACTAGCTGGACCGGGGAGCTGTTTTTT | CASNFTGTSWTGELFF
NA | TRBJ2-1 | NA | TRBV6-1 | TGTGCTAGCAGTGAAGCGGTGTCCGCGTACAATGAGCAGTTCTTC | CASSEAVSAYNEQFF
once | TRBJ2-7 | NA | TRBV29-1 | TGCAGTGTTGAAGATTCTAGTAGCAGGAACTACGAGCAGTACTTC | CSVEDSSSRNYEQYF
many | TRBJ1-1 | NA | TRBV9 | TGTGCCAGCAGCGTAGGAGGCCGAGGGAACACTGAAGCTTTCTTT | CASSVGGRGNTEAFF
many | TRBJ1-2 | NA | TRBV11-2 | TGTGCCAGCAGCCAAAACACGGCCAACTATGGCTACACCTTC | CASSQNTANYGYTF
many | TRBJ2-2 | NA | TRBV9 | TGTGCCAGCAGCGGTCAAGACACCGCGAACACCGGGGAGCTGTTTTTT | CASSGQDTANTGELFF
NA | TRBJ2-7 | TRBD2 | TRBV29-1 | TGCAGCGTCTCTAGCGGGATCTTTCCCGAGCAGTACTTC | CSVSSGIFPEQYF
NA | TRBJ2-1 | TRBD2 | TRBV4-1 | TGCCCAAGCAGCCCCATAGCGGGAGGGGAGGGTGAGCAGTTCTTC | CPSSPIAGGEGEQFF
NA | TRBJ2-3 | TRBD2 | TRBV5-6 | TGTGCTAGCAGCAAGGGACTAGCGGGAGTCGCAGATACGGAGTATTTT | CASSKGLAGVADTEYF
NA | TRBJ1-5 | TRBD1 | TRBV28 | TGTGCCAGCAGTTTAGGGCCGGCAGGGGGAGTGGGCAATCAGCCCCGGCATTTT | CASSLGPAGGVGNQPRHF
NA | TRBJ2-1 | NA | TRBV6-5 | TGTGCCAGCAGCACGACTAATGGCCACTCCTACAATGAGCAGTTCTTC | CASSTTNGHSYNEQFF
many | TRBJ1-5 | NA | TRBV28 | TGTGCCAGCAGCTACGACACCAATCAGCCCCAGCATTTT | CASSYDTNQPQHF
many | TRBJ2-7 | TRBD2 | TRBV28 | TGTACCAGCAGTTCCCTAGCGGGAGGGGGCGAGCAGTACTTC | CTSSSLAGGGEQYF
NA | TRBJ2-1 | NA | TRBV11-3 | TGTACCAGCAGCCTTAGGTGGGGAACTAACGGGGAACACTACAATGAGCAGTTCTTC | CTSSLRWGTNGEHYNEQFF
NA | TRBJ2-7 | NA | TRBV5-6 | TGTGCCAGCAGCTTGTTTCGAGAGGAATCCTACGAGCAGTGCTTC | CASSLFREESYEQCF
NA | TRBJ2-1 | NA | TRBV14 | TGTGCTAGTAGTCCAAACAGGGAGACCCAGTTCTTC | CASSPNRETQFF
once | TRBJ2-1 | TRBD2 | TRBV28 | TGTGCCAGCAGTCCTAGCGGTGCTTGCAATGAGCAGCTCTTC | CASSPSGACNEQLF
NA | TRBJ2-3 | NA | TRBV28 | TGTGCCAGCAGTTTATGGGGGAAAGGGAATACGCAGTATTTT | CASSLWGKGNTQYF
many | TRBJ2-1 | TRBD1 | TRBV10-3 | TGTGCCATCAGTGAGTCACAGGGGGCTCGAGGCAATGAGCAGTTCTTC | CAISESQGARGNEQFF
NA | TRBJ2-3 | NA | TRBV14 | TGTGCCAGCAGCAAAATGGGACTTGGAGTCGCAGACACAGATACGCAGTATTTT | CASSKMGLGVADTDTQYF
NA | TRBJ1-5 | TRBD1 | TRBV12-3/TRBV12-4 | TGTGCCAGTAGTCCCAGGACAGGGAAGGGGGAAAGCAATCAGCCCCAGCATTTT | CASSPRTGKGESNQPQHF
few | TRBJ2-2 | TRBD2 | TRBV4-1 | TGCGCAAGCAGCCCGCGAACCCGACTAGCGGGAGACACCGGGGAGCTGTTTTTT | CASSPRTRLAGDTGELFF
NA | TRBJ2-7 | TRBD2 | TRBV29-1 | TGCAGCTCTGAGGAAGCTAGCGGGATCTACGATCAGTACTTC | CSSEEASGIYDQYF
NA | TRBJ2-3 | NA | TRBV11-3 | TGTGTCAGCAGCTTGGGGAGTGCTTCTAGCACAGATACGCGGTATTTT | CVSSLGSASSTDTRYF
NA | TRBJ2-7 | NA | TRBV7-9 | TGTGCCAGCAACTTCGGACAAAACGAGCAGTATTTC | CASNFGQNEQYF
many | TRBJ1-1 | NA | TRBV13 | TGTGCCAGCAGCCTCTCTACAACAGATACTGAAGCTTTCTTT | CASSLSTTDTEAFF
NA | TRBJ1-5 | TRBD1 | TRBV4-2 | TGTGTCAGCAGCCAGACAGGGACAGGCAAGCAGTCCCAGCATTTT | CVSSQTGTGKQSQHF
NA | TRBJ2-2 | NA | TRBV6-6 | TGTGCCAGCGGAGGAACTAGTTCCGGGGAGCTGTTTTTT | CASGGTSSGELFF
many | TRBJ2-1 | NA | TRBV11-2 | TGTGCCAGCAGCTTAGGCGCAGACAACAATGAGCAGTTCTTC | CASSLGADNNEQFF
once | TRBJ1-1 | NA | TRBV20-1 | TGCGGTGCTACCCGGGACGGTGTGAGCACTGAAGCTTTCTTT | CGATRDGVSTEAFF
NA | TRBJ2-1 | NA | TRBV6-1 | TGTTCCAGCAGTGAACTTCAGGGAAGGAGTCGGAATGAGCAGTTCTTC | CSSSELQGRSRNEQFF
NA | TRBJ2-3 | NA | TRBV4-1 | TGCGCCAGCAGCCAAGCCTCACTAAGCGGAAGATTCTCAGATACGCAGTATTTT | CASSQASLSGRFSDTQYF
few | TRBJ2-7 | NA | TRBV18 | TGTGCCAGCTCACCCTTGGTAGGTGGCGAGCAGTACTTC | CASSPLVGGEQYF
once | TRBJ2-5 | NA | TRBV20-1 | TGTAGTGCTAGCGTCGATGGCGAAGCGGAGACTCAGTACTTC | CSASVDGEAETQYF
many | TRBJ1-1 | TRBD1 | TRBV28 | TGTGCCAGCAGTTTGCCGGGACAGGGGAAGACTGAAGCTTTCTTT | CASSLPGQGKTEAFF
NA | TRBJ2-3 | TRBD2 | TRBV20-1 | TGCAGTGCTAGGTATCCGGGACTAGCGGGAGTGGATACGCTGTATTTT | CSARYPGLAGVDTLYF
NA | TRBJ1-2 | TRBD1 | TRBV6-1 | TGTGCCAGCAGGGAAGGACAGGCGCAGAGGTGCTACACCTTC | CASREGQAQRCYTF
once | TRBJ2-1 | TRBD2 | TRBV4-1 | TGCGCCAGCAGACCGACTAGCTGGGGTTACAATGAGCAGTTCTTC | CASRPTSWGYNEQFF
NA | TRBJ2-1 | TRBD2 | TRBV12-3/TRBV12-4 | TGTGCCAGCAGTTTCCCTGAGCGGGACCCAGAGAATGAGCAGTTCTTC | CASSFPERDPENEQFF
NA | TRBJ2-1 | NA | TRBV29-1 | TGCAGCACGGACACCTACAACGAGCAGTCCTTC | CSTDTYNEQSF
NA | TRBJ2-1 | NA | TRBV6-2/TRBV6-3 | TGTGTCAGCAGTTACAATATACGCAAGAGTTTCCCCCCTCAGCAGTTCTTC | CVSSYNIRKSFPPQQFF
few | TRBJ2-3 | TRBD2 | TRBV5-5 | TGTGCCAGCAGCTTGGTGGGAGGGGATAGCAATCAGCCCCAGTATTTT | CASSLVGGDSNQPQYF
NA | TRBJ1-1 | NA | TRBV27 | TGTGCCAGCAGTTTGAAGCAGATTAACACTGAAGCTTTCTTT | CASSLKQINTEAFF